Each of the 20 T cell receptor beta chains below was sequenced from the same sample in a study of OX40 agonist ivuxolimab in advanced cancers. The data were produced by immunoSEQ multiplex PCR, yet TCRdb's version contains in-frame clones alone and is incomplete. The sample includes tens of thousands of clones, 85% of them seen just once. Specimen: CD4+ or CD8+ T cells sorted from blood, collected in a trial of the OX40 agonist ivuxolimab. Receptors were obtained from an adult with an advanced solid tumor such as melanoma, head and neck, liver or kidney cancer.

The V and J genes are TRBV5-4 and TRBJ2-3, with 9 bases that match TRBD2. The junction had 13 bases not matched to a gene; V was cut back by 6 bases and J by 5 bases. Germline CDR1 is SGHNT and CDR2 is YYREEE (reference sequence). This CDR3 is built from 16 residues. The CDR3 sequence: CASNTIKRGAGDTQYF. The CDR3 coding sequence is TGTGCCAGCAACACAATAAAGCGGGGGGCGGGAGATACGCAGTATTTT.

This chain links TRBV19 with TRBJ2-3; D call uncertain. Trimming shortened V by 5 bases and J by 2 bases, and 14 bases separated the two germline ends. The CDR3 is made up of 15 amino acids. Germline V gene data show CDR1 as LNHDA and CDR2 as SQIVND (reference sequence). CDR3 bases: TGTGCCAGTAGTGTCCCCGGGCTGATCACAGATACGCAGTATTTT. Its translation is CASSVPGLITDTQYF.

The rearrangement uses TRBV5-8 and TRBJ1-5; D gene uncertain. The CDR3 is 17 amino acids. Per germline, CDR1 SGHTS and CDR2 YDEGEE. V was pared by 4 bases and J by 5 bases, with 22 bases between. The DNA for the CDR3 is TGTGCCAGCAGCACAAACCCACAGAAAAAAAGATATCAGCCCCAGCATTTT. Its translation is CASSTNPQKKRYQPQHF.

The V call is TRBV19, the J call TRBJ1-5; D unclear. V lost 2 bases, J lost 7 bases, and 9 bases lay in between. The CDR3 is 13 residues long. The germline CDR1 and CDR2 sequences are LNHDA and SQIVND (reference sequence). CDR3 sequence reads: CASSITPRQPQHF. The CDR3 nucleotides read TGTGCCAGTAGTATAACCCCCCGGCAGCCCCAGCATTTT.

This clone was counted a single time. This chain joins TRBV25-1 and TRBJ2-2; D gene unclear. This CDR3 contains 14 residues. Trimming took 0 bases from V and 3 from J, leaving 5 bases between them. CDR1 and CDR2 from the germline V gene are MGHDK and SYGVNS. CDR3 loop: CASSEYKDTGELFF. CDR3 in DNA: TGTGCCAGCAGTGAATACAAGGACACCGGGGAGCTGTTTTTT.

The chain is built from TRBV11-2 and TRBJ1-3; maybe TRBD1 (6 bases). The germline CDR1 and CDR2 sequences are SGHAT and FQNNGV. Between the trimmed V and J ends, which lost 5 bases and 0 bases, there was a span of 17 bases. The CDR3 totals 17 residues. The CDR3 here is CASSHVSKTGSGNTIYF. CDR3 bases: TGTGCCAGCAGCCACGTTTCCAAGACAGGCTCTGGAAACACCATATATTTT.

This chain joins TRBV4-3 and TRBJ2-1, with TRBD2 identical over 9 bases. Germline CDR1 reads LGHNA; CDR2 reads YSLEER. The ends lost 1 base at V and 9 bases at J; junction bases unmatched: 13. The CDR3 is 17 amino acids. The CDR3 sequence: CASSQGRASGALGEQFF. The CDR3 nucleotides read TGCGCCAGCAGCCAAGGGAGGGCTAGCGGGGCCTTAGGTGAGCAGTTCTTC.

The table lists this clone with a count of one. The genes are TRBV6-5 and TRBJ2-1; TRBD2 agrees at 12 bases. The length of the CDR3 is 16 residues. The germline V gene has CDR1 MNHEY and CDR2 SVGAGI. The V and J ends lost 2 bases and 5 bases, in that order; junction bases with no gene match: 4. The chain's CDR3 is CASSYITSGGNNEQFF. The CDR3 DNA reads TGTGCCAGCAGTTACATAACTAGCGGGGGGAACAATGAGCAGTTCTTC.

This sequence joins TRBV27 and TRBJ1-5; 9 bases map to TRBD1. The V segment lost 6 bases and the J segment 7 bases; nucleotides outside the gene matches: 7. CDR3 size: 14 residues. Germline loops: CDR1 MNHEY, CDR2 SMNVEV (reference sequence). In nucleotides, the CDR3 is TGTGCCAGCAGGGGGACAGGGTCGCTCCAGCCCCAGCATTTT. The encoded protein is CASRGTGSLQPQHF.

The rearrangement uses TRBV9 and TRBJ2-5; D is possibly TRBD1 or TRBD2 (6 bases each). The V gene's germline CDR1 is SGDLS and CDR2 YYNGEE. V gave up 0 bases and J gave up 4 bases, with 13 bases separating them. The CDR3 totals 15 residues. The CDR3 here is CASSVEGGLLETQYF. CDR3 coding DNA: TGTGCCAGCAGCGTAGAAGGGGGGCTATTAGAGACCCAGTACTTC.

The chain has TRBV6-1 and TRBJ1-3; D uncertain. The V end was cut by 6 bases, the J end by 2 bases, with 14 bases between. The CDR3 totals 15 residues. The germline V gene has CDR1 MNHNS and CDR2 SASEGT. The CDR3 sequence: CASRVIGRTGNTIYF. DNA of the CDR3: TGTGCCAGCAGGGTAATCGGGAGGACTGGAAACACCATATATTTT.

In its sample, this clone was seen a few times. The V and J genes are TRBV6-5 and TRBJ2-2; a possible D gene is TRBD2 (5 bases). This CDR3 has 15 residues. Germline CDR1 is MNHEY and CDR2 is SVGAGI. Trimming shortened V by 5 bases and J by 6 bases, and 16 bases separated the two germline ends. CDR3 nucleotide sequence: TGTGCCAGCAGTCTGGAGGACTTCGTGGCCGGGGAGCTGTTTTTT. Protein sequence: CASSLEDFVAGELFF.

This rearrangement joins TRBV5-4 to TRBJ2-7; a possible D gene is TRBD2 (6 bases). The ends were cut back, 0 bases at V and 6 bases at J, with 13 bases in the middle. Per germline, CDR1 SGHNT and CDR2 YYREEE (reference sequence). The CDR3 spans 14 residues. The CDR3 protein is CASSLAGLASEQYF. The CDR3 region has the DNA TGTGCCAGCAGCTTGGCGGGACTCGCCAGCGAGCAGTACTTC.

The gene calls are TRBV9 and TRBJ1-6; a possible D gene is TRBD1 (6 bases). The V end lost 3 bases, the J end lost 10 bases, and 11 bases lay between the germline ends. CDR1 SGDLS and CDR2 YYNGEE come from the germline V gene. This CDR3 spans 13 amino acids. The DNA for the CDR3 is TGTGCCAGCAGCGACAGGGAGCGCTCACCCCTCCACTTT. This sequence encodes CASSDRERSPLHF.

CDR3 region: CASTVRNNEQFF. CDR3 sequence (DNA): TGTGCCAGCACAGTTCGCAACAATGAGCAGTTCTTC. The chain carries TRBV7-2 and TRBJ2-1, with unresolved D. The CDR3 is 12 residues long. The germline CDR1 and CDR2 sequences are SGHTA and FQGNSA. V was pared by 7 bases and J by 5 bases, with 9 bases between.

The CDR3 reads CASSPQGTEAFF. The CDR3, as DNA: TGTGCCAGCTCACCACAGGGCACTGAAGCTTTCTTT. The V gene is TRBV18, the J gene TRBJ1-1; D unclear. Trimming left V 1 base short and J 4 bases short, with 4 bases between. Germline CDR1 and CDR2: KGHSH and LQKENI. The CDR3 length is 12 residues.

This chain uses TRBV6-6 with TRBJ1-6; TRBD1 agrees at 9 bases. From germline, CDR1 is MNHNY and CDR2 SVGAGI (reference sequence). The CDR3 runs 16 residues. The J segment lost 5 bases and the V segment lost 6 bases, leaving 8 bases of the junction unmatched. The CDR3 protein is CASSPQGARNNSPLHF. DNA of the CDR3: TGTGCCAGCAGCCCACAGGGGGCTCGGAATAATTCACCCCTCCACTTT.

The J gene is TRBJ1-2, the V gene TRBV27; weak D call: TRBD1 (5 bases). V was clipped by 4 bases and J by 0 bases, with 12 bases between them. Germline V lookup: CDR1 MNHEY, CDR2 SMNVEV (reference sequence). The CDR3 runs 15 residues. The CDR3 spells CASSSPAGTNYGYTF. The DNA of the CDR3 is TGTGCCAGCAGTTCGCCCGCAGGGACTAACTATGGCTACACCTTC.

The chain is built from TRBV7-9 and TRBJ1-1, with 12 bases lining up with TRBD1. Germline V gene lookup returns CDR1 SEHNR and CDR2 FQNEAQ (reference sequence). The J segment lost 5 bases and the V segment lost 4 bases, leaving 5 bases of the junction unmatched. The CDR3 covers 15 residues. CDR3: CASSSRDRGRTEAFF. CDR3 sequence (DNA): TGTGCCAGCAGCTCTCGGGACAGGGGGCGAACTGAAGCTTTCTTT.

The rearrangement uses TRBV6-1 and TRBJ2-5; no definite D call. Germline V gives CDR1 MNHNS, CDR2 SASEGT. Trimming shortened V by 5 bases and J by 2 bases, and 9 bases separated the two germline ends. The CDR3 contains 13 residues. The CDR3 spells CASSLYYQETQYF. CDR3 sequence (DNA): TGTGCCAGCAGTCTCTACTATCAAGAGACCCAGTACTTC.